Listed below are T cell receptor beta chains from one sample, sequenced in a study of cytomegalovirus exposure and HLA in healthy donors. TCRdb keeps only in-frame clones here, not all; method: immunoSEQ multiplex PCR. The sample's table shows roughly 74,000 clones. Sequencing input: PBMCs. The source of these receptors is a female donor in good health and CMV-seropositive. The CDR3 runs from the conserved cysteine through the conserved F or W. D genes are given only for firm matches.

D gene	V gene	J gene	CDR3 protein	CDR3 DNA
TRBD2	TRBV27	TRBJ2-5	CASSSIAGGGETQYF	TGTGCCAGCAGTTCAATAGCGGGGGGCGGGGAGACCCAGTACTTC
TRBD1	TRBV4-3	TRBJ1-2	CASSRYRDRPDYGYTF	TGCGCCAGCAGCCGGTATAGGGACAGACCTGACTATGGCTACACCTTC
TRBD2	TRBV9	TRBJ2-1	CASSLLAGEDEQFF	TGTGCCAGCAGCTTATTAGCGGGAGAGGATGAGCAGTTCTTC
.	TRBV29-1	TRBJ1-1	CSVSGVNTEAFF	TGCAGCGTGTCAGGGGTGAACACTGAAGCTTTCTTT
.	TRBV7-6	TRBJ2-7	CASSLGIGAGYEQYF	TGTGCCAGCAGCTTAGGGATTGGGGCAGGATACGAGCAGTACTTC
.	TRBV29-1	TRBJ1-4	CSVERATNEKLFF	TGCAGCGTTGAACGGGCAACTAATGAAAAACTGTTTTTT
.	TRBV6-5	TRBJ2-3	CASSVRQGTDTQYF	TGTGCCAGCAGTGTTCGACAAGGCACAGATACGCAGTATTTT
TRBD2	TRBV6-6	TRBJ2-1	CASSTRTSGQFF	TGTGCCAGCAGTACCCGGACTAGCGGCCAGTTCTTC
.	TRBV6-5	TRBJ2-1	CASRFGIVNEQFF	TGTGCCAGCAGATTCGGGATTGTCAATGAGCAGTTCTTC
TRBD2	TRBV9	TRBJ2-2	CASSVASGGTGGELFF	TGTGCCAGCAGCGTAGCTAGCGGGGGGACGGGCGGGGAGCTGTTTTTT
.	TRBV9	TRBJ2-2	CASSVEGGVTGELFF	TGTGCCAGCAGCGTAGAAGGAGGGGTGACCGGGGAGCTGTTTTTT
.	TRBV5-1	TRBJ2-5	CASSLASLEETQYF	TGCGCCAGCAGCTTGGCCAGCCTAGAGGAGACCCAGTACTTC
.	TRBV4-3	TRBJ1-5	CASSDLGDQPQHF	TGCGCCAGCTCAGACTTAGGGGATCAGCCCCAGCATTTT
TRBD1	TRBV9	TRBJ2-5	CASSAGQAVGETQYF	TGTGCCAGCAGCGCGGGACAGGCGGTTGGAGAGACCCAGTACTTC
.	TRBV27	TRBJ1-1	CASSPYSGAMNTEAFF	TGTGCCAGCAGTCCCTACTCCGGAGCGATGAACACTGAAGCTTTCTTT
TRBD1	TRBV6-1	TRBJ2-5	CASSRTGGRETQYF	TGTGCCAGCAGTCGGACAGGGGGTAGGGAGACCCAGTACTTC
.	TRBV4-1	TRBJ2-3	CASSQDLTGQFVTDTQYF	TGCGCCAGCAGCCAAGATTTGACAGGACAGTTCGTCACAGATACGCAGTATTTT
.	TRBV4-1	TRBJ2-7	CASSQEPGTVYEQYF	TGCGCCAGCAGCCAAGAACCGGGAACTGTCTACGAGCAGTACTTC
TRBD1	TRBV5-1	TRBJ1-1	CASSLGLAGGMNTEAFF	TGCGCCAGCAGCTTGGGTTTGGCAGGGGGGATGAACACTGAAGCTTTCTTT
.	TRBV6-6	TRBJ1-2	CASAGSSYGYTF	TGTGCCAGCGCAGGGTCTAGCTATGGCTACACCTTC
.	TRBV29-1	TRBJ1-2	CSVSVTGGYTF	TGCAGCGTTTCCGTAACGGGTGGCTACACCTTC
.	TRBV13	TRBJ1-6	CASTRRASNSPLHF	TGTGCCAGCACCAGGCGGGCCAGTAATTCACCCCTCCACTTT
.	TRBV19	TRBJ2-4	CASSTQIIAKNIQYF	TGTGCCAGTAGTACACAGATAATAGCCAAAAACATTCAGTACTTC
TRBD1	TRBV28	TRBJ1-4	CASTTGVEKLFF	TGTGCCAGCACAACAGGGGTTGAAAAACTGTTTTTT
TRBD2	TRBV5-1	TRBJ2-3	CASRASGRPDTQYF	TGCGCCAGCAGGGCTAGCGGGAGACCCGATACGCAGTATTTT
TRBD2	TRBV13	TRBJ2-2	CASIRASGFNTGELFF	TGTGCCAGCATCAGGGCTAGCGGCTTTAACACCGGGGAGCTGTTTTTT
.	TRBV5-6	TRBJ2-6	CASSFTGTGANVLTF	TGTGCCAGCAGCTTCACGGGGACTGGGGCCAACGTCCTGACTTTC